This TCR beta chain was recovered during a study of T cell responses to AZD1222 COVID-19 vaccine (dated by TCRdb to the early 2020s). In terms of the full investigation: A total of over 230 trial participants underwent TCR sequencing, of whom approximately 200 had received two doses of AZD1222 and roughly 26 had received two doses of the MenACWY control vaccine. Trial participants were enrolled by age into subgroups of 18-55, 56-69 and 70-plus years, and around 150, 28 and 57 TCR-sequenced participants, respectively, were included in these subgroups. The paper's findings and limits, for the study overall: Only a handful of AZD1222 recipients were SARS-CoV-2 seropositive at baseline, limiting conclusions about previously exposed vaccinees. CD4 TCRs associated with the vaccine covered the entire spike protein, and the dominant responses were in regions 160-218 and 743-854. Because no day 14 peak-response samples were available, the repertoires could be characterized only after the peak T cell response. Spike-specific TCR breadth and depth rose significantly after two AZD1222 doses compared with day 0 and with MenACWY recipients. The 56-69-year group was small, and its depth increase did not reach significance, likely because of low power. Participants were mostly white British and included more females than males, and it was suggested by the authors that clonal diversity may have been underestimated. Reportedly, close to half of the unique spike-specific TCRs recognized epitopes lying outside the regions that are mutated in the B.1.351 and B.1.1.7 variants.

Turning to this clone: The target of this receptor is not known. There are no base qualities to consult, and no much larger clone falls within one base.

The time point label, read with the paper, signifies: about 28 days (+/-7) after the second vaccine dose. Because spike-specific TCR depth and breadth did not differ between the two schedules, AZD1222 recipients who got a second dose at roughly 4 weeks were pooled with those who got a second dose at roughly 12 weeks. Vaccinee samples came from UK trials COV001 and COV002, including a single-blind randomized controlled phase 2/3 trial of AZD1222 (ChAdOx1 nCoV-19) in healthy adults. For TCRbeta chain sequencing, PBMC samples were collected from trial participants at day 0 and at day 28 after the second dose. The CDR3 regions of human TCRbeta chains were analyzed by immunosequencing. The original methods were these. Repertoire TCRs were matched against a reference library of SARS-CoV-2-specific TCRs generated with the MIRA antigen-specificity platform. Breadth was defined as the fraction of unique TCRs that were SARS-CoV-2-associated, and depth was defined as the fraction of total T cells that were SARS-CoV-2-associated. Using the MIRA data, each spike-specific TCR was mapped to the spike region that the TCR reacts to and placed in a CD4 or CD8 class. Log10-transformed breadth and depth values were compared by one-way ANOVA with Sidak's multiple comparisons tests. TCRdb limited this immuneACCESS table to in-frame rearrangements with V and J called. A share of clones is missing; checked studies link under half to unresolved V genes, and the rest is unexplained. That table is the source of V, J and clone size, and D and trimming were worked out from the DNA. Within this sample are 95,000 to 100,000 clones, with approximately 89% of them counted one time only. The ten largest clones take up 10% of the sample.

From the cysteine through the phenylalanine, the CDR3 covers 14 amino acids. Only CDR3 DNA remains: 42 bases, in frame from the first base. From the germline V gene (reference sequence), CDR1 is LNHDA and CDR2 is SQIVND. Germline trimming amounts to 2 bases on V and 6 bases on J, with 3 as the count of junction bases outside the gene matches. In this chain, TRBV19 is recombined with TRBJ2-1; 8 of the junction bases match TRBD1. The sequenced sample was peripheral blood, obtained 28 days after the second AZD1222 dose. This receptor was taken from an adult who received the AZD1222 COVID-19 vaccine. DNA sequence: TGTGCCAGTAGTATACAGGGGGCGCCCAATGAGCAGTTCTTC. Its amino acids are CASSIQGAPNEQFF.